This T cell receptor beta chain is from a study of blood T cell repertoires in COVID-19. The CDR3 spans 12 residues. The V end was cut by 11 bases, the J end by 8 bases, with 13 bases between. Germline V gene data show CDR1 as LGHNA and CDR2 as YSLEER. Method: immunoSEQ multiplex PCR; TCRdb's copy keeps in-frame clones and lacks some. The sample shows 260,000 or so clones, 88% of them seen only once. The TCR comes from a human donor in a cohort sampled during active COVID-19. The J gene is TRBJ1-6, the V gene TRBV4-3, with D possibly being TRBD1 (6 bases). Sequencing was done on a sample of peripheral blood. This CDR3 reads CAQDSRDSPLHF. In DNA form, the CDR3 reads TGCGCCCAGGACAGCAGGGATTCACCCCTCCACTTT.